The 7 T cell receptor beta chains listed next were all sequenced from one sample in a study of T-cell memory formation after mild COVID-19. TCRdb fed the 5' RACE reads into MiXCR, producing one record per CDR3 protein. The table lists roughly 500,000 distinct CDR3 sequences, about a fifth of them singletons, with around 12% in the top ten. The sequencing input was PBMCs or a T cell subset sorted from them (not recorded which). Every receptor here comes from an adult woman who had mild COVID-19 (a few samples of this study predate the infection). Cell type and time point are not known.

J is TRBJ1-5 and V is TRBV7-9, with 7 bases matching TRBD1. CDR3 size: 15 residues. The germline V gene has CDR1 SEHNR and CDR2 FQNEAQ (reference sequence). V was pared by 5 bases and J by 4 bases, with 8 bases of the junction left unmatched. The CDR3 loop reads CASSPGQFSNQPQHF. The CDR3 bases are TGTGCCAGCAGCCCGGGACAGTTTTCTAATCAGCCCCAGCATTTT.

The J gene is TRBJ2-3, the V gene TRBV5-1; D is perhaps TRBD1 (5 bases). CDR1 is SGHRS, CDR2 YFSETQ, per germline. Trimming left V 0 bases short and J 1 base short, with 9 bases between. The CDR3 totals 15 residues. The CDR3 reads CASSLGATGTDTQYF. CDR3 coding DNA: TGCGCCAGCAGCTTGGGGGCGACAGGCACAGATACGCAGTATTTT.

The sample holds a few counts of this clonotype. The chain links TRBV5-1 to TRBJ2-7; 8 nucleotides match TRBD2. V shed 1 base and J 3 bases; nucleotides not matched to a gene: 3. The length of the CDR3 is 14 residues. From germline, CDR1 is SGHRS and CDR2 YFSETQ. The CDR3 here is CASSLQLADYEQYF. DNA for the CDR3: TGCGCCAGCAGCTTGCAACTAGCGGACTACGAGCAGTACTTC.

The rearrangement links TRBV5-1 to TRBJ1-1, with D hard to call. CDR1 SGHRS and CDR2 YFSETQ come from the germline V gene. The length of the CDR3 is 14 residues. V was trimmed by 3 bases and J by 3 bases, leaving 12 bases between them. CDR3 nucleotides: TGCGCCAGCAGCTCCCTTTCGGAGGACACTGAAGCTTTCTTT. It is translated as CASSSLSEDTEAFF.

The chain is built from TRBV14 and TRBJ2-3; unclear D gene. V shed 6 bases and J shed 5 bases, with 12 bases lying between them. Germline CDR1 reads SGHDN; CDR2 reads FVKESK. The CDR3 extends over 13 amino acids. Written as DNA, the CDR3 is TGTGCCAGCAGTTTCAGAGCCGGAGATACGCAGTATTTT. Translated, it gives CASSFRAGDTQYF.

This clonotype has just a few counts. This chain joins TRBV7-6 and TRBJ2-7, with a weak D call TRBD1 (5 bases). Per germline, CDR1 SGHVS and CDR2 FNYEAQ. The CDR3 sequence is 14 residues long. V lost 5 bases, J lost 4 bases, and 15 bases lay in between. The CDR3 loop reads CASSPIRTIYEQYF. CDR3 nucleotides: TGTGCCAGCAGCCCAATTCGGACAATTTACGAGCAGTACTTC.

J is TRBJ2-5 and V is TRBV5-4; D unresolved. Germline loops: CDR1 SGHNT, CDR2 YYREEE (reference sequence). The V end lost 2 bases, the J end lost 0 bases, and 8 bases lay between the germline ends. This CDR3 has 14 residues. The CDR3 DNA reads TGTGCCAGCAGCTTACGTTCTAACCAAGAGACCCAGTACTTC. Translating gives CASSLRSNQETQYF.